Following are 5 T cell receptor beta chains from one sample sequenced in a study of cytomegalovirus exposure and HLA in healthy donors. The PCR had 60 Vbeta and 13 Jbeta primers. Using immunoSEQ multiplex PCR, the repertoire was profiled, and TCRdb retains in-frame clones only, with some absent. The sample consists of around 170,000 clones, 75% to 90% of them appearing once. Sequences were obtained from PBMCs. The receptors originated from a woman under 30 in good health and CMV-seronegative.

This clone is a singleton in its sample. The genes are TRBV15 and TRBJ2-7; D call uncertain. Germline CDR1 reads LNHNV; CDR2 reads YYDKDF (reference sequence). CDR3 length equals 13 residues. Trimming removed 0 bases at V and 3 bases at J, with 6 bases between. The CDR3 loop reads CATSRDSGYEQYF. The DNA of the CDR3 is TGTGCCACCAGCAGAGATTCGGGCTACGAGCAGTACTTC.

The chain couples TRBV2 to TRBJ1-6, with 7 bases matching TRBD1. Germline CDR1 reads SNHLY; CDR2 reads FYNNEI. V gave up 10 bases and J gave up 10 bases; unmatched junction bases: 10. CDR3 length: 13 residues. CDR3 bases: TGTGCCACCCTGACAGGGATAGGATCACCCCTCCACTTT. Translating it yields CATLTGIGSPLHF.

The chain recombines TRBV27 with TRBJ1-1, with a weak D call TRBD1 (5 bases). Germline CDR1 is MNHEY and CDR2 is SMNVEV (reference sequence). V lost 5 bases, J lost 3 bases, and 13 bases lay in between. This CDR3 spans 14 amino acids. CDR3 loop: CASSPTGDYTEAFF. In DNA, the CDR3 is TGTGCCAGCAGTCCCACAGGAGATTACACTGAAGCTTTCTTT.

J is TRBJ2-7 and V is TRBV27; 8 bases map to TRBD2. The CDR3 is 14 amino acids. V was pared by 5 bases and J by 3 bases, with 6 bases of the junction left unmatched. CDR1 and CDR2 (germline): MNHEY, SMNVEV (reference sequence). This CDR3 is CASSPGTRSYEQYF. The CDR3 DNA follows: TGTGCCAGCAGTCCCGGGACTAGAAGCTACGAGCAGTACTTC.

The V call is TRBV18, the J call TRBJ2-7, with D possibly TRBD2 on 5 matching bases. V shed 5 bases and J shed 6 bases, with 14 bases lying between them. The CDR3 contains 13 residues. Germline values: CDR1 KGHSH, CDR2 LQKENI. This CDR3 reads CASSRAEVSEQYF. Here the CDR3 DNA reads TGTGCCAGCTCAAGGGCGGAGGTTTCCGAGCAGTACTTC.